A single TCR beta chain is shown here with its context. Trimming removed 0 bases at V and 0 bases at J, with 4 bases between. This CDR3 has 15 amino acids. The germline V gene has CDR1 SGHNT and CDR2 YYREEE (reference sequence). This record comes from a study of blood T cell repertoires in COVID-19. Study processing details: Nucleated cell counts were estimated from reference gene primer amplification. Using immunoSEQ multiplex PCR, the repertoire was profiled, and TCRdb retains in-frame clones only, with some absent. That table gives V, J and clone size, and the DNA gave D and trimming. Among roughly 250,000 clones listed, just under 90% were seen once.

The specimen sequenced was PBMCs or T cells enriched from blood (not recorded which). The chain recombines TRBV5-4 with TRBJ2-6; D gene ambiguous. The source of this sequence is a man aged 50 or older who had been exposed to COVID-19. The CDR3 reads CASSLDNSGANVLTF. In DNA, the CDR3 is TGTGCCAGCAGCTTGGACAACTCTGGGGCCAACGTCCTGACTTTC.